This TCR beta chain was recovered during a study of cytomegalovirus exposure and HLA in healthy donors. Study conclusions and caveats: A later analysis reportedly found fewer N-insertions in an Asian-associated ancestry cluster than the roughly 730-donor mean. There were around 160 TCR beta chains listed as cytomegalovirus-associated. Reported results showed that the classifier diagnosed cytomegalovirus status with high specificity and sensitivity.

This CDR3 comprises 16 residues. Germline V gene lookup returns CDR1 KGHSH and CDR2 LQKENI. The V gene end was trimmed by 8 bases and the J gene end by 0 bases; junction bases not matched to a gene: 7. In the PCR, 60 Vbeta and 13 Jbeta primers were used. As handled by the study authors: Roughly 11 million shared chains were among the about 80 million unique TCR beta chains that a later analysis counted. Profiled with immunoSEQ multiplex PCR; TCRdb holds only in-frame clones, not every one. V, J and clone size are those of that table, while D and trimming were read from the DNA. The sample has around 130,000 clones, around 85% seen once. Note on this clone: Its antigen is still unknown.

Input material: PBMCs. J is TRBJ1-6 and V is TRBV18, with 7 bases identical to TRBD1. The TCR was taken from a man aged 30 to 39 in good health and CMV-seronegative. The CDR3 reads CASTLQGRSYNSPLHF. In DNA, the CDR3 is TGTGCCAGCACGTTACAGGGGCGCTCCTATAATTCACCCCTCCACTTT.